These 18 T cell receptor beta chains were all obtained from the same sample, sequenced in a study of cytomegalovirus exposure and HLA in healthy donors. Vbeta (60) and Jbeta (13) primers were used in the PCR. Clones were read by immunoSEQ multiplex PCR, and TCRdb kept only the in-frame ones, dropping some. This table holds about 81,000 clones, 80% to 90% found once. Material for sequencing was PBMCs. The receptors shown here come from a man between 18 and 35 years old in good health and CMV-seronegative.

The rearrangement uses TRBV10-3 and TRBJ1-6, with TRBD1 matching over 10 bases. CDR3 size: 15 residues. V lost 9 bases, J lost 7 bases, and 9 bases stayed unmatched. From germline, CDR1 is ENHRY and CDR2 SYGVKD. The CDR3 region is CAITSSGQGNSPLHF. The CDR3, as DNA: TGTGCCATTACGAGTTCGGGACAGGGGAATTCACCCCTCCACTTT.

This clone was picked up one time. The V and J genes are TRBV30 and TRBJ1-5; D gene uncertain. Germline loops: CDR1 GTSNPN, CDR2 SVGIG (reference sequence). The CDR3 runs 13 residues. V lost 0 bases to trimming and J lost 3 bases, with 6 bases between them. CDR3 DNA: TGTGCCTGGAGTGTAGCCCACAATCAGCCCCAGCATTTT. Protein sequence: CAWSVAHNQPQHF.

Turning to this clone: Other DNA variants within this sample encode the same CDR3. Here the CDR3 reads CASSDGDRDQPQHF. CDR3 in DNA: TGTGCCAGCAGTGATGGGGACAGGGATCAGCCCCAGCATTTT. The chain carries TRBV2 and TRBJ1-5, with 9 bases aligning to TRBD1. With V trimmed by 3 bases and J by 5 bases, 2 bases remained unmatched. CDR3 length equals 14 residues. Germline CDR1 SNHLY, CDR2 FYNNEI.

For the CDR3, the DNA is TGTGCCAGCAGTTTGGGCCTTGCCATACAGCCCCAGCATTTT. It specifies CASSLGLAIQPQHF. V usage is TRBV28 and J usage is TRBJ1-5; no definite D call. This CDR3 region has 14 residues. Looked up from germline, CDR1 is MDHEN and CDR2 is SYDVKM. Trimming removed 3 bases from V and 7 bases from J, with 13 bases in between.

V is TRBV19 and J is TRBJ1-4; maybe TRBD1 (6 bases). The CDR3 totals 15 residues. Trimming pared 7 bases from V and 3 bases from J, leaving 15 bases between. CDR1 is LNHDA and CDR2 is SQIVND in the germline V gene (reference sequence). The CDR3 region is CASNPQGLPNEKLFF. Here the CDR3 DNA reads TGTGCCAGTAACCCACAGGGATTACCTAATGAAAAACTGTTTTTT.

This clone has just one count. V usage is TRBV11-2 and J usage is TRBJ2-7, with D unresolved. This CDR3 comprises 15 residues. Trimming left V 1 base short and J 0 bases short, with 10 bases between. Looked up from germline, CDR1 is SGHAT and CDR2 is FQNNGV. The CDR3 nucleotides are TGTGCCAGCAGCTTAGGCACGGTGAGCTCCTACGAGCAGTACTTC. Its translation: CASSLGTVSSYEQYF.

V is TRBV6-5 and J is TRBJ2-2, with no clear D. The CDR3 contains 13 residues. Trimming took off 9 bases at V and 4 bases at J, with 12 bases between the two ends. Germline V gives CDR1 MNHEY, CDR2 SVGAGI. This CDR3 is CASRGRATGELFF. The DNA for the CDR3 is TGTGCCAGTCGCGGCAGAGCCACCGGGGAGCTGTTTTTT.

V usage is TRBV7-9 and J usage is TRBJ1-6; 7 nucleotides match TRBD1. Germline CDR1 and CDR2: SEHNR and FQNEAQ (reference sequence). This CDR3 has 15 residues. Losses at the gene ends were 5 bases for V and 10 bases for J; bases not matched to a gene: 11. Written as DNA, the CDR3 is TGTGCCAGCAGCCCAAAACAGGGGATCGGCTCACCCCTCCACTTT. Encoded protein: CASSPKQGIGSPLHF.

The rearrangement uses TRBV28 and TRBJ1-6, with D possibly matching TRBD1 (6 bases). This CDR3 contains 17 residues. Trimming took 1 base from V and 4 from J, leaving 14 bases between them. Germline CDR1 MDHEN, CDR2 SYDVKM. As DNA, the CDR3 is TGTGCCAGCAGTTTATCCCCCATAGGGGGTTATAATTCACCCCTCCACTTT. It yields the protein CASSLSPIGGYNSPLHF.

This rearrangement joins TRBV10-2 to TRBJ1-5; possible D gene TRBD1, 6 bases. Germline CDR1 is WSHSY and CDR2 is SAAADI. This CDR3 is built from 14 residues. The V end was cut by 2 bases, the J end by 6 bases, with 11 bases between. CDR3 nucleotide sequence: TGCGCCAGCAGTGAGCGGGGGGCTAGTCAGCCCCAGCATTTT. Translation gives CASSERGASQPQHF.

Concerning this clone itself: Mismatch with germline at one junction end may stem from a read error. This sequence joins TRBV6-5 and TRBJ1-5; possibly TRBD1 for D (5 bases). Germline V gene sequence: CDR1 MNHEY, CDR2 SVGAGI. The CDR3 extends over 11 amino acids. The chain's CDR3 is CTSSSQGRSHF. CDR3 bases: TGTACCAGCAGTTCGCAGGGAAGGTCTCATTTT.

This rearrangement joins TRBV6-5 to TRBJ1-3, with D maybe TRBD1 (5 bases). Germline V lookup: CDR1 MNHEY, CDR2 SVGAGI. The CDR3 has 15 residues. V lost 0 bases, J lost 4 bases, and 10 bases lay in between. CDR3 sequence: CASSYSPGPGNTIYF. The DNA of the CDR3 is TGTGCCAGCAGTTACTCCCCAGGGCCGGGAAACACCATATATTTT.

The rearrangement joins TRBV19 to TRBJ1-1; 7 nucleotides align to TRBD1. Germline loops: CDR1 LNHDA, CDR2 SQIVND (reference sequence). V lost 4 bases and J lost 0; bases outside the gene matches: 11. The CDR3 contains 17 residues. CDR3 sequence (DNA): TGTGCCAGTAGTAGAGTCCCGGGACAGCCCATGAACACTGAAGCTTTCTTT. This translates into CASSRVPGQPMNTEAFF.

The CDR3 coding sequence is TGTGCCAGCAGCCAAGATTTAACGGGCGGGGGAAACACCATATATTTT. This gives the protein CASSQDLTGGGNTIYF. The V gene is TRBV4-2, the J gene TRBJ1-3; D not resolved. V was clipped by 0 bases and J by 4 bases, with 13 bases between them. CDR1 is LGHNA, CDR2 YNFKEQ, per germline. The CDR3 covers 16 residues.

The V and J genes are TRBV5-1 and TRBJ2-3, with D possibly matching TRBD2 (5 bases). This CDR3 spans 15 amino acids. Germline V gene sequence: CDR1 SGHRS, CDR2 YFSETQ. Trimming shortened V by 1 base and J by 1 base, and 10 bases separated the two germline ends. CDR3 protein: CASSLRELGTDTQYF. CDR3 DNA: TGCGCCAGCAGCTTGAGGGAGCTCGGCACAGATACGCAGTATTTT.

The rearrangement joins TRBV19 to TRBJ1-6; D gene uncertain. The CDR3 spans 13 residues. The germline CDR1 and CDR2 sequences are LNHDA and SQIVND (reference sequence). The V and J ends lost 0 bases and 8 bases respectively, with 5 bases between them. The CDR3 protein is CASSIDSDSPLHF. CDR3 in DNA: TGTGCCAGTAGTATAGACTCTGATTCACCCCTCCACTTT.

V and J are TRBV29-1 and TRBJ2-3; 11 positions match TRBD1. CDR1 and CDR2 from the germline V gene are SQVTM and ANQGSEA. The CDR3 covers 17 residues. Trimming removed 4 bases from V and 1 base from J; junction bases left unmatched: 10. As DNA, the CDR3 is TGCAGCGTTGCCGGGACAGGGGGATTAGAGGGCACAGATACGCAGTATTTT. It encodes CSVAGTGGLEGTDTQYF.

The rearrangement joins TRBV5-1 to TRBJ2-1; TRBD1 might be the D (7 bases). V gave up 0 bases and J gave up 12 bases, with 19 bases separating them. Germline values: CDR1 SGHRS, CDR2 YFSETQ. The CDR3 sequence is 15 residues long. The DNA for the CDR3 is TGCGCCAGCAGCTTGGGACAGGGACCCCAGGGGGGGCAGTTCTTC. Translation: CASSLGQGPQGGQFF.